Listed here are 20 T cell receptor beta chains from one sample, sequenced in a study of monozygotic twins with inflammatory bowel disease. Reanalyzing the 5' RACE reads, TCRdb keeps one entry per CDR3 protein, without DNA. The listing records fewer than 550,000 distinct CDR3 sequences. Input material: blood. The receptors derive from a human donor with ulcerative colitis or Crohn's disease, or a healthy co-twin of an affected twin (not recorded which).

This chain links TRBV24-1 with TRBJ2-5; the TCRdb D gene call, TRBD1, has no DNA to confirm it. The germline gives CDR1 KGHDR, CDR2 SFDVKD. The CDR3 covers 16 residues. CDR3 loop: CATSDTRTGGLETQYF.

The CDR3: CASSLYALSGRGYNEQFF. The rearrangement links TRBV11-2 to TRBJ2-1; the D call from TCRdb, TRBD2, cannot be confirmed without DNA. The germline V gene has CDR1 SGHAT and CDR2 FQNNGV. The CDR3 contains 18 residues.

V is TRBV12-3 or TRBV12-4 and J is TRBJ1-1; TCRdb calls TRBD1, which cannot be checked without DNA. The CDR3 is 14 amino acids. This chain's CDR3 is CASSSGQLNTEAFF.

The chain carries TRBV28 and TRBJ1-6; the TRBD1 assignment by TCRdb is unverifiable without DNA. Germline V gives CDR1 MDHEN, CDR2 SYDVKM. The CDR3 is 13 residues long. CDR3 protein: CASSYGTGSPLHF.

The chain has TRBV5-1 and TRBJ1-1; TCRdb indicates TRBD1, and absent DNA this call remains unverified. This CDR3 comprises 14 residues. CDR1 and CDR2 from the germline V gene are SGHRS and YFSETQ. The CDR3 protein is CASRTSTGIAVAFF.

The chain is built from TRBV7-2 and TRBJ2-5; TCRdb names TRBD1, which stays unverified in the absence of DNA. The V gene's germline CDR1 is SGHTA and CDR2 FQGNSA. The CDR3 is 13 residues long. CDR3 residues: CASSTQGGETQYF.

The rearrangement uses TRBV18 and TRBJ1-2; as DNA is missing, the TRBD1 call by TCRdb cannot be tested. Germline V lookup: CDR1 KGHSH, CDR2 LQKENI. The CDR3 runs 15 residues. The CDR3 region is CASSPGQGTNYGYTF.

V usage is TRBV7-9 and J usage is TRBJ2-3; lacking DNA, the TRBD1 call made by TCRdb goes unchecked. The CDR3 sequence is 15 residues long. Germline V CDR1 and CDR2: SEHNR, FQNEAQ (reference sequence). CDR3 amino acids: CASSFSGTDTDTQYF. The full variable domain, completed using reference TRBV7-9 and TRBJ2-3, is DTGVSQNPRHKITKRGQNVTFRCDPISEHNRLYWYRQTLGQGPEFLTYFQNEAQLEKSRLLSDRFSAERPKGSFSTLEIQRTEQGDSAMYLCASSFSGTDTDTQYFGPGTRLTVL.

The chain's CDR3 is CASSPTQGITAEQYF. The chain carries TRBV7-2 and TRBJ2-7; TCRdb calls TRBD1, which cannot be checked without DNA. The CDR3 is 15 residues long. Germline values: CDR1 SGHTA, CDR2 FQGNSA.

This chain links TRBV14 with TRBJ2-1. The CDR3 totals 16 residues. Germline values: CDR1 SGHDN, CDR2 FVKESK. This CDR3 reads CASSQGSHRSGIEQFF. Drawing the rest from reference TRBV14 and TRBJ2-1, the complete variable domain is EAGVTQFPSHSVIEKGQTVTLRCDPISGHDNLYWYRRVMGKEIKFLLHFVKESKQDESGMPNNRFLAERTGGTYSTLKVQPAELEDSGVYFCASSQGSHRSGIEQFFGPGTRLTVL.

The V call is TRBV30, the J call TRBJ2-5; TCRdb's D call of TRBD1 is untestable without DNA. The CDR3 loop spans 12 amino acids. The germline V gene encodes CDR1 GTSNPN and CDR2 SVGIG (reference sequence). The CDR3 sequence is CAWSAGAETQYF. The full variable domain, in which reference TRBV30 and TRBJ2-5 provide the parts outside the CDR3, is SQTIHQWPATLVQPVGSPLSLECTVEGTSNPNLYWYRQAAGRGLQLLFYSVGIGQISSEVPQNLSASRPQDRQFILSSKKLLLSDSGFYLCAWSAGAETQYFGPGTRLLVL.

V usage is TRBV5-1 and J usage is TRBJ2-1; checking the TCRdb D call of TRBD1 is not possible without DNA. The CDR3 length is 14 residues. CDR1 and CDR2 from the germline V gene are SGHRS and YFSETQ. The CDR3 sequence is CASTTGGAANEQFF.

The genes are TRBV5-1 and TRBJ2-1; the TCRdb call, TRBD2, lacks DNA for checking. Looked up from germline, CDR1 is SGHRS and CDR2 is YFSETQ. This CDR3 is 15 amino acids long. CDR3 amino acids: CASRLSGGWANEQFF.

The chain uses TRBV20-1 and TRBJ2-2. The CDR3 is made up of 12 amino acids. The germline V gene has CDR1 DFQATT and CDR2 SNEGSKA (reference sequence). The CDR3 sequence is CSAQRGAGELFF.

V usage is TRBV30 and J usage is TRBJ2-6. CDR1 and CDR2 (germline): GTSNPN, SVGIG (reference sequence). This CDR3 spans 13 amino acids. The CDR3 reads CAWKRVGANVLTF.

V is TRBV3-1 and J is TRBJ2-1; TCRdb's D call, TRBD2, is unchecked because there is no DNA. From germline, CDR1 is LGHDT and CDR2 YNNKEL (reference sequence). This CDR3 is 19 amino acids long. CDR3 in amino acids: CASSQEKAGPFSSYNEQFF.

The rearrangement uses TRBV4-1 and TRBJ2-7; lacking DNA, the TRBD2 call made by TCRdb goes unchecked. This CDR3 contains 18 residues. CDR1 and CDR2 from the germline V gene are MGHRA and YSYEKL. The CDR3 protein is CASSQSPRPGLHSYEQYF.

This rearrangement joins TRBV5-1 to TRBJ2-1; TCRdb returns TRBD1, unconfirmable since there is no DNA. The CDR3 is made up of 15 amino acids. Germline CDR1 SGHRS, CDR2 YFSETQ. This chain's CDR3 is CASSSDRYSYNEQFF.

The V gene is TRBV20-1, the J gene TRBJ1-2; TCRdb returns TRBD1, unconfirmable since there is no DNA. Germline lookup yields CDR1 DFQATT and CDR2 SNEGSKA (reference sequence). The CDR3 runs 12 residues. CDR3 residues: CSARSQGYGYTF.

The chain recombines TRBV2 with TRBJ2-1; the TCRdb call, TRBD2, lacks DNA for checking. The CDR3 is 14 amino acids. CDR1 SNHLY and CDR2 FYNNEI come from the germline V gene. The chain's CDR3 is CASFSGRVFSEQFF. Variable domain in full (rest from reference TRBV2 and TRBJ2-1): EPEVTQTPSHQVTQMGQEVILRCVPISNHLYFYWYRQILGQKVEFLVSFYNNEISEKSEIFDDQFSVERPDGSNFTLKIRSTKLEDSAMYFCASFSGRVFSEQFFGPGTRLTVL.